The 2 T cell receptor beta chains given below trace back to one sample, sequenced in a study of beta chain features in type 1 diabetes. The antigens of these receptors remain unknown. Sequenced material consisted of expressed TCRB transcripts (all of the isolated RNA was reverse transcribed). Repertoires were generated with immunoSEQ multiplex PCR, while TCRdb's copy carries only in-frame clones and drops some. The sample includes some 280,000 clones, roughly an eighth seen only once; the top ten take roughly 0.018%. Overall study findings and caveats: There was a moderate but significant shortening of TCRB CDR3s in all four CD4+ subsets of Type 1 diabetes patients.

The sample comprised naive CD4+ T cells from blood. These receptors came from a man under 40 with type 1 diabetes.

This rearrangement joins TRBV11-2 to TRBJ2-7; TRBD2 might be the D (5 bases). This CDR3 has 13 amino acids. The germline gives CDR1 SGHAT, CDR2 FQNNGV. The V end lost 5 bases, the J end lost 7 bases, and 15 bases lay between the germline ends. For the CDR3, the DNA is TGTGCCAGCAGCACCGAGATCTCGGGGGAGCAGTACTTC. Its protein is CASSTEISGEQYF.

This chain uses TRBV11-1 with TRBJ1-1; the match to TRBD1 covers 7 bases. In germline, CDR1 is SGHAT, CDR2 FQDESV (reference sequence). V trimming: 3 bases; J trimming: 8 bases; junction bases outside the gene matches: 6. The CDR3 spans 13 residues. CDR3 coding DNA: TGTGCCAGCAGCTTTCGCCGACAGGGAGAAGCTTTCTTT. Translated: CASSFRRQGEAFF.